The next 20 T cell receptor beta chains were all read from a single sample in a study of T cells after yellow fever vaccination. TCRdb recomputed calls from the 5' RACE reads with MiXCR, one row per CDR3 protein. Among around 400,000 distinct CDR3 sequences listed, around 10% were seen once. The material was PBMCs, obtained on the day of the first yellow fever vaccination. The origin of the receptors is a man aged 18 to 35 who received the YFV17D yellow fever vaccine.

This clonotype was counted many times. V and J are TRBV29-1 and TRBJ2-5, with D possibly TRBD1 on 6 matching bases. The CDR3 totals 12 residues. The V gene lost 7 bases and the J gene lost 4 bases, with 13 bases spanning the gap. The germline V gene has CDR1 SQVTM and CDR2 ANQGSEA. The CDR3 reads CSAHQTGETQYF. As DNA, the CDR3 is TGCAGCGCCCACCAGACAGGAGAGACCCAGTACTTC.

The V and J genes are TRBV7-2 and TRBJ2-1, with D perhaps matching TRBD1 or TRBD2 (5 bases each). CDR3 length: 17 amino acids. CDR1 and CDR2 from the germline V gene are SGHTA and FQGNSA. With 4 bases removed from V and 2 bases from J, the gap between germline ends came to 18 bases. The CDR3 protein is CASSWAGGVGPYNEQFF. DNA of the CDR3: TGTGCCAGCAGCTGGGCCGGTGGGGTGGGACCCTACAATGAGCAGTTCTTC.

This chain joins TRBV5-4 and TRBJ2-1; TRBD2 is a possible D gene (6 bases). This CDR3 has 17 amino acids. Germline CDR1 SGHNT, CDR2 YYREEE (reference sequence). V gave up 0 bases and J gave up 2 bases, with 15 bases separating them. CDR3 amino acids: CASSLGSGLTTYNEQFF. As DNA, the CDR3 is TGTGCCAGCAGCTTGGGTTCCGGACTAACAACCTACAATGAGCAGTTCTTC.

This clonotype was counted a few times. This chain uses TRBV5-1 with TRBJ2-3; tentative D call: TRBD1 (6 bases). The CDR3 length is 15 residues. Germline V gene sequence: CDR1 SGHRS, CDR2 YFSETQ. V lost 0 bases and J 3 bases, leaving 11 bases between the germline ends. The CDR3 coding sequence is TGCGCCAGCAGCTTGGGCCCCCAGGGGACAGATACGCAGTATTTT. It yields the protein CASSLGPQGTDTQYF.

The genes are TRBV6-2 or TRBV6-3 and TRBJ1-1; D gene uncertain. The germline gives CDR1 MNHEY, CDR2 SVGEGT. The CDR3 covers 16 residues. V dropped 0 bases and J dropped 0 bases, with 11 bases sitting between them. CDR3 sequence reads: CASSYSPVSVNTEAFF. CDR3 nucleotide sequence: TGTGCCAGCAGTTACTCCCCCGTTTCGGTGAACACTGAAGCTTTCTTT.

The CDR3 DNA follows: TGTGCCAGTAGTATCCTAGCGGGGAAACCCTACAATGAGCAGTTCTTC. Amino acid sequence: CASSILAGKPYNEQFF. J is TRBJ2-1 and V is TRBV19, with 9 bases identical to TRBD2. CDR1 and CDR2 from the germline V gene are LNHDA and SQIVND (reference sequence). The J segment lost 2 bases and the V segment lost 3 bases, leaving 5 bases of the junction unmatched. CDR3 length equals 16 residues. Full variable domain (outside the CDR3, taken from reference TRBV19 and TRBJ2-1): DGGITQSPKYLFRKEGQNVTLSCEQNLNHDAMYWYRQDPGQGLRLIYYSQIVNDFQKGDIAEGYSVSREKKESFPLTVTSAQKNPTAFYLCASSILAGKPYNEQFFGPGTRLTVL.

The CDR3 is CASRLPATGELFF. In DNA, the CDR3 is TGTGCCAGCAGGTTACCTGCGACCGGGGAGCTGTTTTTT. The chain combines TRBV2 with TRBJ2-2; the D is unclear. The V gene lost 6 bases and the J gene lost 5 bases, with 10 bases spanning the gap. Per germline, CDR1 SNHLY and CDR2 FYNNEI. The CDR3 extends over 13 amino acids.

This clonotype was picked up a small number of times. With a much larger clone just one base away, this may be a read error. J is TRBJ2-6 and V is TRBV4-2; the D gene is possibly TRBD2 (6 bases). Germline CDR1 reads LGHNA; CDR2 reads YNFKEQ. Trimming took off 0 bases at V and 2 bases at J, with 8 bases between the two ends. CDR3 length equals 16 residues. CDR3 sequence (DNA): TGTGCCAGCAGCCAAGAACCGGGGGCTGGGGCCAACGTCCTGACTTTC. It yields the protein CASSQEPGAGANVLTF.

This clonotype showed up just a few times. The chain is built from TRBV7-2 and TRBJ2-1; D is tentatively TRBD1 or TRBD2 (5 bases each). The germline gives CDR1 SGHTA, CDR2 FQGNSA. This CDR3 is 16 amino acids long. Trimming cost V 5 bases and J 6 bases, with 20 bases left between them. The CDR3 nucleotides are TGTGCCAGCAGCCTAGAGCGAATGGGGGTAGGCAATGAGCAGTTCTTC. Translation gives CASSLERMGVGNEQFF. Together with reference TRBV7-2 and TRBJ2-1, the CDR3 gives the full variable domain: GAGVSQSPSNKVTEKGKDVELRCDPISGHTALYWYRQSLGQGLEFLIYFQGNSAPDKSGLPSDRFSAERTGGSVSTLTIQRTQQEDSAVYLCASSLERMGVGNEQFFGPGTRLTVL.

This chain links TRBV5-1 with TRBJ2-3; 10 nucleotides match TRBD1. The ends lost 1 base at V and 6 bases at J; junction bases unmatched: 8. Germline values: CDR1 SGHRS, CDR2 YFSETQ. The CDR3 spans 16 residues. The CDR3 sequence: CASSLRDRGRGDTQYF. The CDR3, as DNA: TGCGCCAGCAGCTTGAGGGACAGGGGACGAGGGGATACGCAGTATTTT.

The rearrangement links TRBV6-5 to TRBJ2-2; maybe TRBD1 (6 bases). The CDR3 length is 16 residues. Per germline, CDR1 MNHEY and CDR2 SVGAGI. Trimming stripped 5 bases from V and 0 bases from J, with 13 bases between. CDR3: CASSHLWGPNTGELFF. The CDR3 DNA reads as TGTGCCAGCAGTCACCTCTGGGGGCCGAACACCGGGGAGCTGTTTTTT.

This clonotype was seen ten or more times. The V and J genes are TRBV2 and TRBJ2-2; 9 nucleotides align to TRBD1. The junction had 3 bases not matched to a gene; V was cut back by 7 bases and J by 3 bases. The CDR3 spans 14 residues. CDR1 and CDR2 (germline): SNHLY, FYNNEI. The DNA for the CDR3 is TGTGCCAGCACGGACAGGGGTGACACCGGGGAGCTGTTTTTT. This codes for CASTDRGDTGELFF.

The V and J genes are TRBV29-1 and TRBJ1-5, with D unclear. Germline CDR1 is SQVTM and CDR2 is ANQGSEA. Trimming took 5 bases from V and 2 from J, leaving 10 bases between them. CDR3 length equals 13 residues. The CDR3 sequence is CSVRSQGNQPQHF. The CDR3 DNA sequence: TGCAGCGTTAGGTCTCAGGGCAATCAGCCCCAGCATTTT.

This clonotype was counted a few times. The J gene is TRBJ2-7, the V gene TRBV7-2; 7 bases are a match to TRBD1. Germline V gives CDR1 SGHTA, CDR2 FQGNSA. Trimming cost V 8 bases and J 2 bases; bases outside gene matches: 6. The CDR3 consists of 13 residues. The chain's CDR3 is CASRQGAAYEQYF. The DNA for the CDR3 is TGTGCCAGCCGACAGGGCGCCGCCTACGAGCAGTACTTC.

Comments on this clonotype: Possible read error: a much larger clone is one base away. The gene calls are TRBV7-8 and TRBJ2-7; 7 bases agree with TRBD1. This CDR3 has 13 residues. From germline, CDR1 is SGHVS and CDR2 FQNEAQ. CDR3 coding DNA: TGTGCCATCAGCGCAAGGACAGGCTACGAGCAGTACGTC. This codes for CAISARTGYEQYV.

The rearrangement uses TRBV5-4 and TRBJ2-3; 7 bases map to TRBD2. V was clipped by 3 bases and J by 0 bases; unmatched bases: 7. CDR3 length: 16 amino acids. Germline V lookup: CDR1 SGHNT, CDR2 YYREEE (reference sequence). The CDR3 DNA is TGTGCCAGCAGCTGGAGACTAGCTTTAAGCACAGATACGCAGTATTTT. It translates to CASSWRLALSTDTQYF.

The rearrangement links TRBV15 to TRBJ2-6; weak D call: TRBD2 (7 bases). CDR1 is LNHNV, CDR2 YYDKDF, per germline (reference sequence). The CDR3 consists of 18 residues. The V and J ends lost 0 bases and 0 bases respectively, with 12 bases between them. Written as DNA, the CDR3 is TGTGCCACCAGCAGAGACCGGGGGGCGAACTCTGGGGCCAACGTCCTGACTTTC. Translation: CATSRDRGANSGANVLTF.

This clonotype has just a few counts. This chain links TRBV24-1 with TRBJ1-4; TRBD1 agrees at 8 bases. From germline, CDR1 is KGHDR and CDR2 SFDVKD. The CDR3 is 13 residues long. Losses at the gene ends were 9 bases for V and 4 bases for J; bases not matched to a gene: 3. As DNA, the CDR3 is TGTGCCACCGACAGGGGTTATAATGAAAAACTGTTTTTT. Translating it yields CATDRGYNEKLFF.

DNA for the CDR3: TGCAGCGCCTCGGGGCAGGGCGGAGGCTACACCTTC. Its translation is CSASGQGGGYTF. J is TRBJ1-2 and V is TRBV20-1, with a tentative D call TRBD1 (5 bases). Germline assignment: CDR1 DFQATT and CDR2 SNEGSKA (reference sequence). The CDR3 is 12 residues long.

V is TRBV9 and J is TRBJ2-5; 7 nucleotides agree with TRBD2. Germline CDR1 and CDR2: SGDLS and YYNGEE. The V gene end was trimmed by 2 bases and the J gene end by 4 bases; junction bases not matched to a gene: 5. There are 14 residues in the CDR3. CDR3 nucleotide sequence: TGTGCCAGCAGCGTGAGCGGGGCGTCAGAGACCCAGTACTTC. It encodes CASSVSGASETQYF.